This entry lists 8 T cell receptor beta chains sequenced from one sample in a study of blood T cell repertoires in COVID-19. Generated by immunoSEQ multiplex PCR, the TCRdb table keeps only in-frame clones and is missing some. Of some 220,000 clones listed, 75% to 85% are singletons. Source material: peripheral blood. These receptors were collected from a woman in her 70s with COVID-19, enrolled during active disease.

V and J are TRBV18 and TRBJ2-5, with 11 positions matching TRBD1. Trimming at V came to 6 bases and at J to 7 bases, leaving 7 bases not matched to a gene. CDR3 size: 14 residues. Germline V gene sequence: CDR1 KGHSH, CDR2 LQKENI. For the CDR3, the DNA is TGTGCCAGCTCGCCCGGACAGGGGGCGGTGACCCAGTACTTC. It translates to CASSPGQGAVTQYF.

The gene calls are TRBV3-1 (or the pseudogene TRBV3-2) and TRBJ2-2; 11 bases map to TRBD2. J was trimmed by 8 bases and V by 5 bases; bases with no gene match: 7. Per the germline V gene, CDR1 is LGHDT and CDR2 is YNNKEL (reference sequence). The CDR3 length is 15 residues. The CDR3 DNA reads as TGTGCCAGCAGCTATCGACTAGCGGGAACGGGGGAGCTGTTTTTT. It translates to CASSYRLAGTGELFF.

With respect to this clone: The junction does not match germline at one end; this may be a read error. The V and J genes are TRBV19 and TRBJ1-5; 7 nucleotides line up with TRBD1. The CDR3 is made up of 13 amino acids. The germline gives CDR1 LNHDA, CDR2 SQIVND (reference sequence). The CDR3 here is CASRIGGHQPQHF. The CDR3 nucleotides are TGTGCCAGTAGAATAGGGGGCCATCAGCCCCAGCATTTT. Full variable domain (remainder filled in from reference TRBV19 and TRBJ1-5): DGGITQSPKYLFRKEGQNVTLSCEQNLNHDAMYWYRQDPGQGLRLIYYSQIVNDFQKGDIAEGYSVSREKKESFPLTVTSAQKNPTAFYLCASRIGGHQPQHFGDGTRLSIL.

This rearrangement joins TRBV5-6 to TRBJ2-7; D uncertain. V lost 0 bases and J 1 base, leaving 17 bases between the germline ends. The CDR3 runs 17 residues. The germline CDR1 and CDR2 sequences are SGHDT and YYEEEE. CDR3 bases: TGTGCCAGCAGCTTGGGAGGTCTCGACGCTTCATCCTACGAGCAGTACTTC. Amino acid sequence: CASSLGGLDASSYEQYF. Variable domain in full (rest from reference TRBV5-6 and TRBJ2-7): DAGVTQSPTHLIKTRGQQVTLRCSPKSGHDTVSWYQQALGQGPQFIFQYYEEEERQRGNFPDRFSGHQFPNYSSELNVNALLLGDSALYLCASSLGGLDASSYEQYFGPGTRLTVT.

V gene TRBV19 combines with J gene TRBJ2-2; maybe TRBD2 (5 bases). The germline V gene has CDR1 LNHDA and CDR2 SQIVND (reference sequence). Trimming pared 2 bases from V and 6 bases from J, leaving 10 bases between. CDR3 length: 14 residues. The CDR3 nucleotides are TGTGCCAGTAGTATACGAGGGAAGTCCGGGGAGCTGTTTTTT. Its translation: CASSIRGKSGELFF.

J is TRBJ1-5 and V is TRBV28, with TRBD1 identical over 9 bases. Germline CDR1 and CDR2: MDHEN and SYDVKM. This CDR3 comprises 22 residues. Unmatched junction bases numbered 28, after V lost 3 bases and J lost 7 bases. The CDR3 region has the DNA TGTGCCAGCAGTTTGGTTCGTGATTCCGTGGGACAGGGATATGCCTACGGGCAGCCCCAGCATTTT. Translating gives CASSLVRDSVGQGYAYGQPQHF.

This clone showed up many times. This sequence joins TRBV30 and TRBJ1-6, with D tentatively TRBD1 (5 bases). Germline CDR1 and CDR2: GTSNPN and SVGIG (reference sequence). The length of the CDR3 is 12 residues. CDR3 amino acids: CAWGRNNSPLHF. The CDR3 coding sequence is TGTGCGTGGGGGAGGAATAATTCACCCCTCCACTTT.

This chain joins TRBV28 and TRBJ2-7; possibly TRBD1 for D (5 bases). The length of the CDR3 is 13 residues. The germline gives CDR1 MDHEN, CDR2 SYDVKM. Trimming took off 9 bases at V and 1 base at J, with 13 bases between the two ends. CDR3: CASLDTFSYEQYF. For the CDR3, the DNA is TGTGCCAGTCTGGACACCTTTTCCTACGAGCAGTACTTC.